The T cell receptor beta chain under discussion was sequenced for a study of cytomegalovirus exposure and HLA in healthy donors (dated by TCRdb to the late 2010s). For the study in its entirety: According to a later analysis, the approximately 130 validation repertoires were produced on the same platform as the 666 repertoires of the first cohort. A separate validation cohort of roughly 120 different subjects was used in addition to the 666-subject first cohort. The aim of the study was to test whether cataloging public T cell receptors could identify signatures of past pathogen exposure. To predict cytomegalovirus infection status, the study combined high-throughput TCR immunosequencing, statistical association of individual TCRs with disease status, and machine learning. Overall results and qualifications from the work: The study listed 150 to 200 TCR beta chains as associated with cytomegalovirus. In a later analysis, TCRs clustered in the first cohort were found to also tend to co-occur in the 120 or so validation repertoires, with approximately 93% of cluster scores above 0. The classifier was reported to diagnose cytomegalovirus status with high specificity and sensitivity in both the original and validation cohorts. The authors suggested that the approach could potentially be extended to other disease states and immunological phenotypes. Three of the identified cytomegalovirus-associated TCR beta chains were confirmed in vitro to be specific for cytomegalovirus antigens. A later analysis lacked HLA typing for the validation cohort, so it scored co-occurrence in that cohort across all 110 or so repertoires. While some public TCRs were present in many individuals, most TCR sequences turned up only very rarely across donors.

The donors were included in the validation cohort of roughly 130 subjects, a group kept apart from the approximately 700-subject first cohort. Library preparation used the immunoSEQ multiplex PCR assay. The authors processed their data as follows. To diagnose cytomegalovirus status from the catalog of TCR beta chain sequences, a statistical classification framework was built. The table comes from immuneACCESS by way of TCRdb, which keeps in-frame sequences with V and J called. Part of the clones is missing from these tables; in studies checked, under half for an unresolved V gene and the rest for unknown reasons. The DNA was the basis for D and trimming; V, J and clone size are from that table. A total of roughly 100,000 clones appear in this sample, about 88% of them only once. Approximately 4% of the sample rests with the top ten. In regard to this clone: The antigen it binds to is not known. It has no much larger one-base neighbor in the sample; base qualities were not kept.

The CDR3 spans 12 residues, from the cysteine through the phenylalanine. Kept here is only the CDR3 DNA, which spans 36 bases and is read in frame from base 1. CDR1 SGDLS and CDR2 YYNGEE are derived from the germline V gene. V loses 5 bases of germline sequence and J loses 5 bases, and the interval between the two ends is 8 bases. Material for sequencing was PBMCs. This TCR was recovered from a woman aged 18 to 35 in good health and CMV-seropositive. This chain joins TRBV9 to TRBJ2-1; there is no confident call for the D gene. The CDR3 protein is CASSHSHNEQFF. The base sequence is TGTGCCAGCAGTCATTCCCACAATGAGCAGTTCTTC.